This T cell receptor beta chain is from a study of T cell repertoires in cytomegalovirus infection. V lost 6 bases and J lost 5; bases outside the gene matches: 10. The CDR3 loop spans 15 amino acids. Per germline, CDR1 MNHNY and CDR2 SVGAGI (reference sequence). TCRdb independently ran MiXCR on the reads; one entry per CDR3 protein. The sample contains roughly 720,000 distinct CDR3 sequences, 35% to 40% of which appear only once. The material sequenced was PBMCs. The rearrangement joins TRBV6-6 to TRBJ2-7, with TRBD1 identical over 10 bases. The source of this sequence is a human donor in good health (CMV status not recorded). Some clones in this sample may be carry-over from other donors' samples. DNA for the CDR3: TGTGCCAGCAGGGTGAGGGACAGGGGAAGCGACGAGCAGTACTTC. Encoded protein: CASRVRDRGSDEQYF.